This T cell receptor (beta chain) emerged from a study of blood T cell repertoires in COVID-19. Produced via immunoSEQ multiplex PCR; TCRdb's table is partial and in-frame only. This table holds about 150,000 clones, approximately 80% found once. The CDR3 loop spans 15 amino acids. V was trimmed by 3 bases and J by 8 bases, leaving 19 bases between them. The germline V gene has CDR1 MNHNS and CDR2 SASEGT. This chain joins TRBV6-1 and TRBJ1-2; D might be TRBD1 (5 bases). The TCR comes from a woman aged 55-70 years with COVID-19, enrolled during active disease. Sequencing used peripheral blood. CDR3 sequence reads: CASSDRRGGQAGYTF. Here the CDR3 DNA reads TGTGCCAGCAGTGATCGGAGGGGAGGTCAGGCGGGCTACACCTTC.